A single sample gave rise to the 12 T cell receptor beta chains below, sequenced in a study of shared clonotypes between healthy human individuals. The protocol was immunoSEQ multiplex PCR, while the TCRdb copy is restricted to in-frame clones and leaves out a portion. The data contain around 600,000 clones, more than 95% of them seen just once; the ten biggest clones take up approximately 0.057%. The sample taken for sequencing was naive CD4+ T cells sorted from blood. Subset specified: CD45RA+ positively selected. The receptors were gathered from a young woman in good health.

A few counts support this clone. The chain employs TRBV30 and TRBJ2-7, with D maybe TRBD2 (6 bases). V was trimmed by 1 base and J by 4 bases, leaving 14 bases between them. The CDR3 contains 14 residues. CDR1 GTSNPN and CDR2 SVGIG come from the germline V gene (reference sequence). CDR3 in amino acids: CAWSGRGPGYEQYF. The CDR3 bases are TGTGCCTGGAGTGGGAGGGGCCCGGGATACGAGCAGTACTTC. Variable domain in full (rest from reference TRBV30 and TRBJ2-7): SQTIHQWPATLVQPVGSPLSLECTVEGTSNPNLYWYRQAAGRGLQLLFYSVGIGQISSEVPQNLSASRPQDRQFILSSKKLLLSDSGFYLCAWSGRGPGYEQYFGPGTRLTVT.

The chain links TRBV28 to TRBJ2-3, with a tentative D call TRBD2 (6 bases). Per germline, CDR1 MDHEN and CDR2 SYDVKM. Trimming shortened V by 1 base and J by 4 bases, and 12 bases separated the two germline ends. This CDR3 contains 15 residues. CDR3 nucleotides: TGTGCCAGCAGTTTATCGGGAGACGAGGCAGATACGCAGTATTTT. Its translation is CASSLSGDEADTQYF.

The chain links TRBV5-1 to TRBJ2-1; D is unresolved. The germline V gene encodes CDR1 SGHRS and CDR2 YFSETQ. This CDR3 has 12 amino acids. V was trimmed by 0 bases and J by 7 bases, leaving 5 bases between them. CDR3 bases: TGCGCCAGCAGCTTGGACGCAAATGAGCAGTTCTTC. Translation: CASSLDANEQFF.

J is TRBJ2-2 and V is TRBV5-1; D unresolved. The CDR3 consists of 16 residues. The V gene lost 0 bases and the J gene lost 0 bases, with 9 bases spanning the gap. CDR1 SGHRS and CDR2 YFSETQ come from the germline V gene. CDR3 DNA: TGCGCCAGCAGCTTGGGGGCATTCGCGAACACCGGGGAGCTGTTTTTT. It yields the protein CASSLGAFANTGELFF.

V gene TRBV7-9 combines with J gene TRBJ1-4; D is perhaps TRBD1 (6 bases). Germline-derived CDR1 and CDR2 are SEHNR and FQNEAQ (reference sequence). The CDR3 spans 17 residues. The V end lost 5 bases, the J end lost 4 bases, and 20 bases lay between the germline ends. CDR3 DNA sequence: TGTGCCAGCAGCCCCGGGTTCGGGGGACAAAATAATGAAAAACTGTTTTTT. Its protein product is CASSPGFGGQNNEKLFF.

J is TRBJ1-2 and V is TRBV14; D possibly corresponds to TRBD1 (6 bases). The CDR3 has 14 residues. Germline V gene data show CDR1 as SGHDN and CDR2 as FVKESK. V was clipped by 4 bases and J by 4 bases, with 13 bases between them. DNA of the CDR3: TGTGCCAGCAGCCCCGCAGGGGTCGTCTATGGCTACACCTTC. Amino acid sequence: CASSPAGVVYGYTF. Full variable domain (missing parts from reference TRBV14 and TRBJ1-2): EAGVTQFPSHSVIEKGQTVTLRCDPISGHDNLYWYRRVMGKEIKFLLHFVKESKQDESGMPNNRFLAERTGGTYSTLKVQPAELEDSGVYFCASSPAGVVYGYTFGSGTRLTVV.

In its sample, this clone was seen once. V and J are TRBV19 and TRBJ1-5; D not certain. The CDR3 length is 16 residues. Deletions cut 4 bases from V and 2 bases from J, with 15 bases between. CDR1 is LNHDA and CDR2 is SQIVND in the germline V gene (reference sequence). The CDR3 loop reads CASSRSISLRNQPQHF. The CDR3 DNA follows: TGTGCCAGTAGTAGATCTATATCCCTCCGCAATCAGCCCCAGCATTTT. The full variable domain, rest sourced from reference TRBV19 and TRBJ1-5, is DGGITQSPKYLFRKEGQNVTLSCEQNLNHDAMYWYRQDPGQGLRLIYYSQIVNDFQKGDIAEGYSVSREKKESFPLTVTSAQKNPTAFYLCASSRSISLRNQPQHFGDGTRLSIL.

The V and J genes are TRBV28 and TRBJ1-5; 7 positions match TRBD1. Trimming cost V 4 bases and J 6 bases; bases outside gene matches: 12. This CDR3 comprises 16 residues. CDR1 and CDR2 from the germline V gene are MDHEN and SYDVKM. CDR3 sequence (DNA): TGTGCCAGCAGTTCCTGGCGACAGGGCTTAAGTCAGCCCCAGCATTTT. This sequence encodes CASSSWRQGLSQPQHF.

The chain carries TRBV5-1 and TRBJ1-2, with unresolved D. The length of the CDR3 is 16 residues. Between the trimmed V and J ends, which lost 1 base and 3 bases, there was a span of 16 bases. The germline gives CDR1 SGHRS, CDR2 YFSETQ. DNA for the CDR3: TGCGCCAGCAGCTTGAAGGGCGAGTTTACTTACTATGGCTACACCTTC. Encoded protein: CASSLKGEFTYYGYTF.

The chain couples TRBV5-1 to TRBJ2-5; tentative D call: TRBD1 (5 bases). The CDR3 loop spans 14 amino acids. V was pared by 0 bases and J by 5 bases, with 11 bases between. Germline V lookup: CDR1 SGHRS, CDR2 YFSETQ. The DNA of the CDR3 is TGCGCCAGCAGCTTGGCTCTATGGGGCGAGACCCAGTACTTC. This codes for CASSLALWGETQYF.

V and J are TRBV28 and TRBJ2-7; TRBD2 matches at 7 bases. Germline CDR1 reads MDHEN; CDR2 reads SYDVKM. The CDR3 runs 16 residues. The trim removed 3 bases at V and 7 bases at J, leaving 15 bases unmatched. CDR3 DNA sequence: TGTGCCAGCAGTTTCCCTCCTAGCGGAAAGGGTGGGGAGCAGTACTTC. It specifies CASSFPPSGKGGEQYF.

This clone was counted once. Other DNA sequences from this sample encode an identical CDR3 as well. The CDR3 loop reads CASSVASGPYNEQFF. The CDR3 DNA reads as TGTGCCAGCAGCGTAGCATCCGGACCCTACAATGAGCAGTTCTTC. The chain has TRBV9 and TRBJ2-1; no definite D call. The CDR3 spans 15 residues. Trimming shortened V by 0 bases and J by 2 bases, and 9 bases separated the two germline ends. Germline CDR1 is SGDLS and CDR2 is YYNGEE.